This TCR beta chain was sequenced during a study of radiotherapy plus CTLA-4 blockade in lung cancer. V shed 1 base and J shed 3 bases, with 12 bases lying between them. From germline, CDR1 is MGHDK and CDR2 SYGVNS. The CDR3 runs 15 residues. This clone is a singleton in its sample. Generated by immunoSEQ multiplex PCR, the TCRdb table keeps only in-frame clones and is missing some. The data hold about 47,000 clones, with approximately 76% observed a single time. This receptor was obtained from a human donor with non-small cell lung cancer who had stable disease on radiotherapy plus ipilimumab. The starting material was peripheral blood, obtained from a patient treated with radiotherapy plus ipilimumab. The rearrangement joins TRBV25-1 to TRBJ2-5, with TRBD1 as a possible D gene (5 bases). In nucleotides, the CDR3 is TGTGCCAGCAGTGAATCTTTAAGCAGGGAAGAGACCCAGTACTTC. This gives the protein CASSESLSREETQYF.